The 18 T cell receptor beta chains presented below share a single source sample, sequenced in a study of T cell changes during pregnancy in multiple sclerosis. Sequencing was performed with immunoSEQ multiplex PCR; in TCRdb, only in-frame clones are kept and a portion is missing. Among some 57,000 clones listed, around 93% were seen once. The material was CD4+ T cells from peripheral blood mononuclear cells, obtained in the first trimester of pregnancy. The source of these receptors is a female donor with multiple sclerosis, enrolled in a pregnancy study.

This clone was counted between two and nine times. The chain has TRBV15 and TRBJ1-6, with 7 bases lining up with TRBD1. CDR1 and CDR2 (germline): LNHNV, YYDKDF (reference sequence). V was clipped by 5 bases and J by 6 bases; unmatched bases: 7. This CDR3 has 15 amino acids. CDR3 DNA: TGTGCCACCAGCCAAACACAGGGGCCTAATTCACCCCTCCACTTT. Its translation is CATSQTQGPNSPLHF.

This chain uses TRBV19 with TRBJ1-2; D is uncertain. The CDR3 contains 14 residues. Trimming removed 5 bases at V and 2 bases at J, with 12 bases between. Germline CDR1 reads LNHDA; CDR2 reads SQIVND (reference sequence). The CDR3 here is CASSPTDYNYGYTF. The CDR3 bases are TGTGCCAGTAGTCCCACAGACTACAACTATGGCTACACCTTC.

This sequence joins TRBV9 and TRBJ1-3; D might be TRBD1 (5 bases). Germline values: CDR1 SGDLS, CDR2 YYNGEE. Trimming removed 0 bases at V and 0 bases at J, with 10 bases between. The CDR3 is 16 amino acids. The CDR3 region is CASSVGGGPSGNTIYF. The CDR3 nucleotides are TGTGCCAGCAGCGTAGGGGGGGGACCCTCTGGAAACACCATATATTTT.

The chain has TRBV4-3 and TRBJ1-4; 10 nucleotides match TRBD1. V trimming: 0 bases; J trimming: 8 bases; junction bases outside the gene matches: 3. The CDR3 spans 15 residues. Germline assignment: CDR1 LGHNA and CDR2 YSLEER. The CDR3 coding sequence is TGCGCCAGCAGCCAAGAGGGGACAGGGGACGAAAAACTGTTTTTT. Encoded protein: CASSQEGTGDEKLFF.

The chain employs TRBV5-1 and TRBJ1-3; 7 bases map to TRBD1. The CDR3 spans 14 residues. The trim removed 6 bases at V and 2 bases at J, leaving 5 bases unmatched. Germline V gene sequence: CDR1 SGHRS, CDR2 YFSETQ. The CDR3 nucleotides are TGCGCCAGCAAGACCACAGGGGCTGGAAACACCATATATTTT. This encodes CASKTTGAGNTIYF.

The CDR3 sequence: CASSPPTVTDTQYF. The CDR3 DNA sequence: TGTGCCAGCTCACCTCCTACAGTCACAGATACGCAGTATTTT. The genes are TRBV18 and TRBJ2-3; D gene uncertain. The V and J ends lost 3 bases and 2 bases respectively, with 9 bases between them. The germline V gene has CDR1 KGHSH and CDR2 LQKENI. The CDR3 spans 14 residues. Full variable domain (outside the CDR3, taken from reference TRBV18 and TRBJ2-3): NAGVMQNPRHLVRRRGQEARLRCSPMKGHSHVYWYRQLPEEGLKFMVYLQKENIIDESGMPKERFSAEFPKEGPSILRIQQVVRGDSAAYFCASSPPTVTDTQYFGPGTRLTVL.

V gene TRBV5-4 combines with J gene TRBJ2-2; TRBD2 agrees at 8 bases. Germline-derived CDR1 and CDR2 are SGHNT and YYREEE (reference sequence). V lost 2 bases, J lost 0 bases, and 6 bases stayed unmatched. This CDR3 spans 17 amino acids. The CDR3 is CASSFFARGANTGELFF. CDR3 DNA: TGTGCCAGCAGCTTTTTCGCGCGGGGGGCGAACACCGGGGAGCTGTTTTTT. The full variable domain, its missing parts supplied by reference TRBV5-4 and TRBJ2-2, is ETGVTQSPTHLIKTRGQQVTLRCSSQSGHNTVSWYQQALGQGPQFIFQYYREEENGRGNFPPRFSGLQFPNYSSELNVNALELDDSALYLCASSFFARGANTGELFFGEGSRLTVL.

The J gene is TRBJ1-2, the V gene TRBV6-5, with D uncertain. Germline CDR1 MNHEY, CDR2 SVGAGI. CDR3 length equals 15 residues. Deletions cut 6 bases from V and 4 bases from J, with 18 bases between. The CDR3 DNA reads TGTGCCAGCAGAGAGGCATTCCAGCCTTTCTATGGCTACACCTTC. This gives the protein CASREAFQPFYGYTF.

The chain couples TRBV5-1 to TRBJ2-5; 12 nucleotides align to TRBD2. CDR1 SGHRS and CDR2 YFSETQ come from the germline V gene. This CDR3 is built from 16 residues. The J segment lost 3 bases and the V segment lost 2 bases, leaving 5 bases of the junction unmatched. The CDR3 loop is CASSFGPSGGEETQYF. The DNA for the CDR3 is TGCGCCAGCAGCTTCGGCCCTAGCGGGGGGGAAGAGACCCAGTACTTC.

This CDR3 reads CSVLTGPYEQYF. In DNA form, the CDR3 reads TGCAGCGTTCTAACAGGACCCTACGAGCAGTACTTC. The chain employs TRBV29-1 and TRBJ2-7; weak D call: TRBD1 (5 bases). Germline V CDR1 and CDR2: SQVTM, ANQGSEA. V dropped 5 bases and J dropped 2 bases, with 10 bases sitting between them. The CDR3 consists of 12 residues.

The V and J genes are TRBV7-6 and TRBJ1-1; the D is unclear. The CDR3 has 14 residues. Trimming removed 5 bases at V and 2 bases at J, with 12 bases between. Germline assignment: CDR1 SGHVS and CDR2 FNYEAQ. CDR3: CASSLYLGNTEAFF. The CDR3 DNA reads as TGTGCCAGCAGCCTATACTTGGGCAACACTGAAGCTTTCTTT. Variable domain in full (rest from reference TRBV7-6 and TRBJ1-1): GAGVSQSPRYKVTKRGQDVALRCDPISGHVSLYWYRQALGQGPEFLTYFNYEAQQDKSGLPNDRFSAERPEGSISTLTIQRTEQRDSAMYRCASSLYLGNTEAFFGQGTRLTVV.

The CDR3: CASGSPPRDTEAFF. The DNA for the CDR3 is TGTGCCAGCGGCAGCCCTCCGAGGGACACTGAAGCTTTCTTT. The V call is TRBV7-2, the J call TRBJ1-1; the D is unclear. Germline V CDR1 and CDR2: SGHTA, FQGNSA. The V and J ends lost 8 bases and 3 bases respectively, with 16 bases between them. There are 14 residues in the CDR3.

V and J are TRBV5-4 and TRBJ2-1; TRBD2 aligns across 8 bases. V gave up 3 bases and J gave up 2 bases; unmatched junction bases: 7. Germline lookup yields CDR1 SGHNT and CDR2 YYREEE (reference sequence). This CDR3 is 16 amino acids long. The CDR3 region has the DNA TGTGCCAGCAGCTCCGCGGGGGGACGGACCTACAATGAGCAGTTCTTC. It codes for CASSSAGGRTYNEQFF.

The chain has TRBV5-1 and TRBJ1-4; 7 nucleotides agree with TRBD1. There are 16 residues in the CDR3. CDR1 and CDR2 from the germline V gene are SGHRS and YFSETQ. Trimming took 0 bases from V and 5 from J; bases not matched to a gene: 7. In nucleotides, the CDR3 is TGCGCCAGCAGCTTGGCCACAGGGGTTACCAATGAAAAACTGTTTTTT. This codes for CASSLATGVTNEKLFF.

This clone came up once. The chain has TRBV19 and TRBJ1-3; tentatively, D is TRBD1 (6 bases). Trimming removed 9 bases from V and 7 bases from J, with 25 bases in between. The CDR3 has 16 residues. Germline V gene data show CDR1 as LNHDA and CDR2 as SQIVND (reference sequence). The CDR3 DNA follows: TGTGCCAGCCTCCCCGGGGGGGCCGGCGGCCGGAACACCATATATTTT. Translation gives CASLPGGAGGRNTIYF.

The chain carries TRBV5-6 and TRBJ2-7; D possibly corresponds to TRBD1 (5 bases). V dropped 4 bases and J dropped 1 base, with 12 bases sitting between them. Germline V gene data show CDR1 as SGHDT and CDR2 as YYEEEE. The CDR3 extends over 14 amino acids. CDR3 nucleotide sequence: TGTGCCAGCAGCCCGTTGGACACGTCCTACGAGCAGTACTTC. Its translation is CASSPLDTSYEQYF.

This clone was recorded once. This chain connects TRBV18 to TRBJ1-6; 8 nucleotides agree with TRBD1. Germline trimming cut 3 bases from V and 10 bases from J; bases unmatched to any gene: 5. CDR3 length: 14 amino acids. CDR1 KGHSH and CDR2 LQKENI come from the germline V gene. The CDR3 DNA reads TGTGCCAGCTCACCGGACAGGGTTTTGTCACCCCTCCACTTT. Its translation: CASSPDRVLSPLHF.

This clone was seen at least ten times. V usage is TRBV7-8 and J usage is TRBJ2-1; 8 positions match TRBD2. This CDR3 contains 15 residues. Germline CDR1 SGHVS, CDR2 FQNEAQ. V dropped 4 bases and J dropped 5; count of bases not matched to a gene: 7. CDR3 sequence (DNA): TGTGCCAGCAGCTCCCCGTGGCGGGGGGACAATGAGCAGTTCTTC. Amino acid sequence: CASSSPWRGDNEQFF.